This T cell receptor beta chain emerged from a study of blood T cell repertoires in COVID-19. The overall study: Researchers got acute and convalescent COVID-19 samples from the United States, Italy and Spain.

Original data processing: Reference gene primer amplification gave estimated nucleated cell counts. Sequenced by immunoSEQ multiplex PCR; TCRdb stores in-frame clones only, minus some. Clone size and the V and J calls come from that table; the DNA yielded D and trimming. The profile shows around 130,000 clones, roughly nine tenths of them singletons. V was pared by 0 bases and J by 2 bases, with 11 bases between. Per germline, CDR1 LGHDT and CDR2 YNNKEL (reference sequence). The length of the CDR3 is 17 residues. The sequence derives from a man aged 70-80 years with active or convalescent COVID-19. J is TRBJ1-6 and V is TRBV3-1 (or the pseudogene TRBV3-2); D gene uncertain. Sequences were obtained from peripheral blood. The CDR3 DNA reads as TGTGCCAGCAGCCAAGATCTCGGTGTCCCCTATAATTCACCCCTCCACTTT. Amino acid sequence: CASSQDLGVPYNSPLHF.